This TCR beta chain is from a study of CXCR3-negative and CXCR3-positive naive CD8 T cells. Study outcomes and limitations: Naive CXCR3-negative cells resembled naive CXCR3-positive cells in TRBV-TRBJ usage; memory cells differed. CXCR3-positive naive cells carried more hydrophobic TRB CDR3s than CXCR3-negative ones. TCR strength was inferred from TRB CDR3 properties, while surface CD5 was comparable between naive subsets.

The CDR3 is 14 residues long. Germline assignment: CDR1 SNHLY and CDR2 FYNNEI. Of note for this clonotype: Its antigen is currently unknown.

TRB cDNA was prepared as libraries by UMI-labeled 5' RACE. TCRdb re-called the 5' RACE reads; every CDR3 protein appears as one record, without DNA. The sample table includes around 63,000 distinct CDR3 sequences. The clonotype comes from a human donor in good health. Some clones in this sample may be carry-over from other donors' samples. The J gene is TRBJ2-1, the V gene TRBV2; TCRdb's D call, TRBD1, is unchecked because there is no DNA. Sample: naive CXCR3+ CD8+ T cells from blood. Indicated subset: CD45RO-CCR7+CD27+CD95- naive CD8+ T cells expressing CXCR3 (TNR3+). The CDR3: CASSEEGTYNEQFF.